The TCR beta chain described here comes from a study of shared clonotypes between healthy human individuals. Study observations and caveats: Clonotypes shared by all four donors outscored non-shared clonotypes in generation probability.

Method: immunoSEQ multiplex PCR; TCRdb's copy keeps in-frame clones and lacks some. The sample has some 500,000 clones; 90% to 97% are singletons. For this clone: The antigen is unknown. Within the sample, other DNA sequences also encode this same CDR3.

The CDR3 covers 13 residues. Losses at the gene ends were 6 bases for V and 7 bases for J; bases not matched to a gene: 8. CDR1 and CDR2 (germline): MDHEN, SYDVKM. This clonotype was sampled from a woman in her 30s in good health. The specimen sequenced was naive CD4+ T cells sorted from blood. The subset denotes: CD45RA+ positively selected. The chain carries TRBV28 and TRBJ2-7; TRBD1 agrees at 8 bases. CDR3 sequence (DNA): TGTGCCAGCAGCCCCGGACAGGGCCGGGAGCAGTACTTC. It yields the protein CASSPGQGREQYF. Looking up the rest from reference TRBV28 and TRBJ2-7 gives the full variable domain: DVKVTQSSRYLVKRTGEKVFLECVQDMDHENMFWYRQDPGLGLRLIYFSYDVKMKEKGDIPEGYSVSREKKERFSLILESASTNQTSMYLCASSPGQGREQYFGPGTRLTVT.